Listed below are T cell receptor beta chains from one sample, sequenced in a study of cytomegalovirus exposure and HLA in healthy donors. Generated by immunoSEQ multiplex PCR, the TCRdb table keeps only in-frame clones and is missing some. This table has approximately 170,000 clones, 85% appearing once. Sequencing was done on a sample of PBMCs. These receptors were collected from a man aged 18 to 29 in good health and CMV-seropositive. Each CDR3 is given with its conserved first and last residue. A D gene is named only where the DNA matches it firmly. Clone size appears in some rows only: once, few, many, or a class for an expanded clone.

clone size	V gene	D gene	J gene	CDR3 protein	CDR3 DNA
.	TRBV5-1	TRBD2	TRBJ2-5	CASRTILAGLQETQYF	TGCGCCAGCCGAACAATCTTAGCGGGACTACAAGAGACCCAGTACTTC
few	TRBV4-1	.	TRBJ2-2	CASSPRTATVGELFF	TGCGCCAGCAGCCCAAGGACTGCTACAGTCGGGGAGCTGTTTTTT
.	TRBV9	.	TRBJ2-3	CASRSSGARHTDTQYF	TGTGCCAGCAGGAGTTCGGGAGCGAGGCACACAGATACGCAGTATTTT
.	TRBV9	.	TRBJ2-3	CASSVENERDTQYF	TGTGCCAGCAGCGTCGAGAATGAGCGAGATACGCAGTATTTT
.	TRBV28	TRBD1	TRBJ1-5	CASSSGQGGNQPQHF	TGTGCCAGCAGTTCCGGACAGGGGGGCAATCAGCCCCAGCATTTT
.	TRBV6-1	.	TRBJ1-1	CASSEGADLNTEAFF	TGTGCCAGCAGTGAAGGGGCAGACCTGAACACTGAAGCTTTCTTT
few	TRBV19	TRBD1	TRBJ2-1	CASSLGTGGSNEQFF	TGTGCCAGTAGTTTGGGGACAGGGGGCTCCAATGAGCAGTTCTTC
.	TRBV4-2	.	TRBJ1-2	CASSQDYGKAAYGYTF	TGTGCCAGCAGCCAAGATTACGGGAAGGCGGCCTATGGCTACACCTTC
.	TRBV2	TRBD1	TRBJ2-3	CASGQGGADTQYF	TGTGCCAGTGGACAGGGGGGAGCAGATACGCAGTATTTT
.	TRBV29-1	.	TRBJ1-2	CSVGDGLYGYTF	TGCAGCGTCGGGGACGGACTATATGGCTACACCTTC
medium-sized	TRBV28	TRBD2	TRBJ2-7	CASTLGPSGSNEQYF	TGTGCCAGCACCCTTGGGCCTAGCGGGAGCAACGAGCAGTACTTC
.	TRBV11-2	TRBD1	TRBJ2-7	CASSLETGDEQYF	TGTGCCAGCAGCTTAGAGACAGGGGACGAGCAGTACTTC
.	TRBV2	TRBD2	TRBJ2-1	CASSGLAGRYNEQFF	TGTGCCAGCAGTGGACTAGCGGGAAGATACAATGAGCAGTTCTTC
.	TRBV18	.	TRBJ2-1	CASSPPQWSDEQFF	TGTGCCAGCTCACCTCCCCAGTGGTCCGATGAGCAGTTCTTC
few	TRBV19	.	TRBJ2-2	CASLPSGRGSTGELFF	TGTGCCAGTTTGCCATCCGGGAGAGGGTCCACCGGGGAGCTGTTTTTT
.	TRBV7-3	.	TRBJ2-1	CASSLAAGYNEQFF	TGTGCCAGCAGCTTAGCGGCCGGGTACAATGAGCAGTTCTTC
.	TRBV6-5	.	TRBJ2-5	CASGEWETQYF	TGTGCCAGCGGGGAGTGGGAGACCCAGTACTTC
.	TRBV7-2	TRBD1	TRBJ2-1	CASSLNGQGTTSIF	TGTGCCAGCAGCTTAAATGGACAGGGAACGACCAGCATCTTC
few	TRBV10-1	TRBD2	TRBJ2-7	CASSLIPGLALHEQYF	TGCGCCAGCAGCCTTATCCCGGGACTAGCTCTCCACGAGCAGTACTTC
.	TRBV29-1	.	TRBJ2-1	CSVPVGDSYNEQFF	TGCAGCGTCCCCGTCGGGGACTCGTACAATGAGCAGTTCTTC
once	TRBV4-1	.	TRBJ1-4	CASSQVPSEKLFF	TGCGCCAGCAGCCAAGTTCCTAGCGAAAAACTGTTTTTT
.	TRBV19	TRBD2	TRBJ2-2	CASSRLVAGTGELFF	TGTGCCAGTAGCCGACTAGTAGCGGGCACCGGGGAGCTGTTTTTT
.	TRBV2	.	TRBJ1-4	CASSEVGEKLFF	TGTGCCAGCAGTGAAGTCGGTGAAAAACTGTTTTTT
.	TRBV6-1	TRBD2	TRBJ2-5	CACRGGAQETQYF	TGTGCCTGCCGGGGGGGGGCCCAAGAGACCCAGTACTTC
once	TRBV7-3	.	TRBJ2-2	CASRDWGDRTNTGELFF	TGTGCCAGCAGGGATTGGGGGGACAGAACGAACACCGGGGAGCTGTTTTTT
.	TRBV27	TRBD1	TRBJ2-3	CASSLWGGTGASTDTQYF	TGTGCCAGCAGTTTATGGGGGGGGACAGGGGCTAGCACAGATACGCAGTATTTT
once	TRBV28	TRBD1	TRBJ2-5	CASSPGQRQETQYF	TGTGCCAGCAGTCCGGGACAGAGACAAGAGACCCAGTACTTC
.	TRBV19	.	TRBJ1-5	CASAPHEQPQHF	TGTGCCAGTGCCCCCCATGAGCAGCCCCAGCATTTT
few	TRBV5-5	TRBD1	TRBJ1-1	CASSPLWTGSPNTEAFF	TGTGCCAGCAGTCCCCTGTGGACAGGGAGTCCGAACACTGAAGCTTTCTTT
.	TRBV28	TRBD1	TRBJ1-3	CASSSIGTANTIYF	TGTGCCAGCAGTTCAATCGGGACAGCAAACACCATATATTTT
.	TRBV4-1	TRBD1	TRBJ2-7	CASSQDRDRIFEQYF	TGCGCCAGCAGCCAAGACCGGGACAGAATTTTCGAGCAGTACTTC
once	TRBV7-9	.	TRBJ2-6	CASSLGGVYSSGANVLTF	TGTGCCAGCAGCTTAGGTGGCGTTTACAGCTCTGGGGCCAACGTCCTGACTTTC
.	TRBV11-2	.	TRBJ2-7	CASTRYSPYEQYF	TGTGCCAGCACCAGATATTCCCCGTACGAGCAGTACTTC
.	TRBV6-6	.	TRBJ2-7	CASSYEREPYEQYF	TGTGCCAGCAGTTACGAGAGGGAGCCCTACGAGCAGTACTTC
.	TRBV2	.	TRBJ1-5	CASSELYRNDQPQHF	TGTGCCAGCAGTGAACTCTACAGGAACGATCAGCCCCAGCATTTT
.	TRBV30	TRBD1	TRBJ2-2	CACQGGQGHGELFF	TGTGCCTGCCAGGGGGGACAGGGTCACGGGGAGCTGTTTTTT
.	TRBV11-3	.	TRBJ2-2	CASSPRLHANTGELFF	TGTGCCAGCAGCCCGCGACTACACGCGAACACCGGGGAGCTGTTTTTT
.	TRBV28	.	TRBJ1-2	CASSPSSFPGTAYGYTF	TGTGCCAGCAGTCCCAGCTCCTTTCCCGGAACAGCCTATGGCTACACCTTC
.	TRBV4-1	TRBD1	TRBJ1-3	CASSQEGQGVSSGNTIYF	TGCGCCAGCAGCCAAGAAGGGCAGGGGGTATCCTCTGGAAACACCATATATTTT
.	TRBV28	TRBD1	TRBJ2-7	CASSLQGASYEQYF	TGTGCCAGCAGTTTACAGGGGGCCTCCTACGAGCAGTACTTC
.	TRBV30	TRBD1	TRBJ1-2	CAWGTGGVDGYTF	TGTGCCTGGGGCACAGGGGGCGTTGACGGCTACACCTTC
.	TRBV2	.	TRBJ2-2	CASSDMPAGTGELFF	TGTGCCAGCAGTGATATGCCGGCGGGGACCGGGGAGCTGTTTTTT
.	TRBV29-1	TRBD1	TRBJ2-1	CSVVPTGGTYNEQFF	TGCAGCGTTGTCCCGACAGGGGGGACCTACAATGAGCAGTTCTTC
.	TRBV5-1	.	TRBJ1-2	CASRVQGSNYGYTF	TGCGCCAGCAGAGTACAGGGATCGAACTATGGCTACACCTTC
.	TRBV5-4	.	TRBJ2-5	CASSLVGSLTETQYF	TGTGCCAGCAGCTTGGTCGGGAGTCTTACGGAGACCCAGTACTTC
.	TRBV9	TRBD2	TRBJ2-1	CASSPLAGGSYNEQFF	TGTGCCAGCAGTCCTCTAGCGGGAGGGTCCTACAATGAGCAGTTCTTC
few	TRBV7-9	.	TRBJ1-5	CASSLDLGGNQPQHF	TGTGCCAGCAGCTTAGACTTGGGGGGAAATCAGCCCCAGCATTTT
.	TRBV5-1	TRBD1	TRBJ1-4	CASSETWTGLGEKLFF	TGCGCCAGCAGCGAGACCTGGACAGGGTTAGGGGAAAAACTGTTTTTT
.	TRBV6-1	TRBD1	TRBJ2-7	CASSDGQGYEQYF	TGTGCCAGCAGTGACGGACAGGGCTACGAGCAGTACTTC
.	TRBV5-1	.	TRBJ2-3	CASSPGQGWTDTQYF	TGCGCCAGCAGCCCCGGGCAGGGGTGGACAGATACGCAGTATTTT
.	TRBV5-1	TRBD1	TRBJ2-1	CASSLGAGGGIF	TGCGCCAGCAGCTTGGGGGCAGGGGGCGGAATCTTC
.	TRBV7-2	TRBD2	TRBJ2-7	CASSRGLTSAAYEQYF	TGTGCCAGCAGCCGGGGACTTACTAGCGCCGCCTACGAGCAGTACTTC
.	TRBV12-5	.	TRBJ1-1	CASATNTGTEAFF	TGTGCTAGTGCTACGAATACAGGCACTGAAGCTTTCTTT
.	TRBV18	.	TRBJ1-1	CASSFRDTEAFF	TGTGCCAGCTCATTCAGGGACACTGAAGCTTTCTTT
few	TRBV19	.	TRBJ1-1	CASSIEGRVTNTEAFF	TGTGCCAGTAGTATAGAAGGCAGGGTGACGAACACTGAAGCTTTCTTT
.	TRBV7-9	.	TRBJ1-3	CASSPSGSSGNTIYF	TGTGCCAGCAGCCCGTCTGGGAGCTCTGGAAACACCATATATTTT
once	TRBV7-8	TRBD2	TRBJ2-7	CASSLIAGGPYEQYF	TGTGCCAGCAGTTTAATAGCGGGGGGGCCTTACGAGCAGTACTTC
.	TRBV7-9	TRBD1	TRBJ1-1	CASSLAGQGNTEAFF	TGTGCCAGCAGCTTAGCGGGACAGGGGAACACTGAAGCTTTCTTT
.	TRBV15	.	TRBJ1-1	CATSDSETGPRFNTEAFF	TGTGCCACCAGCGATAGTGAAACAGGGCCGAGGTTCAACACTGAAGCTTTCTTT